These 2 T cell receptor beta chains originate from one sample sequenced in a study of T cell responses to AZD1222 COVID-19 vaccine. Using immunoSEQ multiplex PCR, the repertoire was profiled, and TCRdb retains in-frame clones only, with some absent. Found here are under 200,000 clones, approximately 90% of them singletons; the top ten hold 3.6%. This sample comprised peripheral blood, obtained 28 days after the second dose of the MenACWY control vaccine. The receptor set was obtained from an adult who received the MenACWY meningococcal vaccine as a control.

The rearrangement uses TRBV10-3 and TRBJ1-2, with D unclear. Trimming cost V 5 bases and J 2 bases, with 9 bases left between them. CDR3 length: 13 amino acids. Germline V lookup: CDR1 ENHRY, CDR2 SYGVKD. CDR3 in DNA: TGTGCCATCAGTAACACAGACAACTATGGCTACACCTTC. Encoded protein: CAISNTDNYGYTF.

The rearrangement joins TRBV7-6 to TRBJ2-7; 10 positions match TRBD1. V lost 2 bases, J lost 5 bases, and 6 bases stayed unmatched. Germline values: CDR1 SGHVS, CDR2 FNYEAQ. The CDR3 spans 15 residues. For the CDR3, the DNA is TGTGCCAGCAGCTTAAGGGGCGGACAGGGGGACGAGCAGTACTTC. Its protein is CASSLRGGQGDEQYF.